These T cell receptor beta chains were read from a single sample in a study of CD8 T cells in Susac syndrome. TCRdb recomputed calls from the immunoSEQ multiplex PCR reads with MiXCR, one row per CDR3 protein. Of fewer than 350,000 distinct CDR3 sequences listed, about 90% are singletons. Sample: CD4+ T cells from PBMCs. The receptors originated from a human donor with multiple sclerosis. The CDR3 runs from the conserved cysteine through the conserved F or W. Fields, in order: CDR3 DNA, CDR3 protein, V gene, J gene, clone size, D gene. A D gene is named only where the DNA matches it firmly. Part of the rows lack a size; the others show once, few, many or a class for expanded clones.

CDR3 DNA: TGCAGTGCCTTACCCGGACTAGCAGAAGAGACCCAGTACTTC
CDR3 protein: CSALPGLAEETQYF
V gene: TRBV20-1
J gene: TRBJ2-5
clone size: -
D gene: TRBD2

CDR3 DNA: TGCGCCAGCAGCGTGGGTAGCGGGAGCGTCGCAGATACGCAGTATTTT
CDR3 protein: CASSVGSGSVADTQYF
V gene: TRBV5-1
J gene: TRBJ2-3
clone size: -
D gene: TRBD2

CDR3 DNA: TGCGCCAGCAGCTTGGAGGGAACCGCGGGGACTGAAGCTTTCTTT
CDR3 protein: CASSLEGTAGTEAFF
V gene: TRBV5-1
J gene: TRBJ1-1
clone size: -
D gene: -

CDR3 DNA: TGTGCCATCAGTGAGGCGGGAGGCGTGGGGGCCAACGTCCTGACTTTC
CDR3 protein: CAISEAGGVGANVLTF
V gene: TRBV10-3
J gene: TRBJ2-6
clone size: -
D gene: TRBD2

CDR3 DNA: TGCGCCAGCAGCCGTCAAACTAGCGGGAGCTCCTACGAGCAGTACTTC
CDR3 protein: CASSRQTSGSSYEQYF
V gene: TRBV5-1
J gene: TRBJ2-7
clone size: -
D gene: TRBD2

CDR3 DNA: TGTGCCAGCTCCCCCGCCTGGGACACAGATACGCAGTATTTT
CDR3 protein: CASSPAWDTDTQYF
V gene: TRBV18
J gene: TRBJ2-3
clone size: -
D gene: -

CDR3 DNA: TGCAGTGCTACACTTCCGGCTGGCAATCAGCCCCAGCATTTT
CDR3 protein: CSATLPAGNQPQHF
V gene: TRBV20-1
J gene: TRBJ1-5
clone size: -
D gene: -

CDR3 DNA: TGTGCCAGCAGCTTATCGGGGGGCGCCCAAACCGGGGAGCTGTTTTTT
CDR3 protein: CASSLSGGAQTGELFF
V gene: TRBV11-2
J gene: TRBJ2-2
clone size: -
D gene: -

CDR3 DNA: TGTGCCAGCAGCTTGGATTGGGGAGTCGGAAACACCATATATTTT
CDR3 protein: CASSLDWGVGNTIYF
V gene: TRBV5-6
J gene: TRBJ1-3
clone size: once
D gene: -

CDR3 DNA: TGTGCCAGCAGCGTAGTAGGGGGGACGAACACTGAAGCTTTCTTT
CDR3 protein: CASSVVGGTNTEAFF
V gene: TRBV9
J gene: TRBJ1-1
clone size: -
D gene: -